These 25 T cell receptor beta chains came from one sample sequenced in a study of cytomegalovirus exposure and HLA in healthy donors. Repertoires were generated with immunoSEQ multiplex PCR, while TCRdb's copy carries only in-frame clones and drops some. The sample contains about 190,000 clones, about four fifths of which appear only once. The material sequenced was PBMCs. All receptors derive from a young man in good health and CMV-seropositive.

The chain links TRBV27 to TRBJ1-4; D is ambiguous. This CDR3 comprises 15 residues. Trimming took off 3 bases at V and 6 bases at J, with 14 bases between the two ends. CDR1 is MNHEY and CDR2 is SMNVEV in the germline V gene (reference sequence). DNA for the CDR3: TGTGCCAGCAGTTTTGTCGCAACCCGGGATGAAAAACTGTTTTTT. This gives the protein CASSFVATRDEKLFF.

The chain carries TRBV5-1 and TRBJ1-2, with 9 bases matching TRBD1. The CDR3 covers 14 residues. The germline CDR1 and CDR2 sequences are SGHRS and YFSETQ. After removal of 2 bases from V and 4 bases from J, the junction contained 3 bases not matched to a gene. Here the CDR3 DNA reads TGCGCCAGCAGCTTCAGGGACAGGGCCTATGGCTACACCTTC. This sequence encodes CASSFRDRAYGYTF.

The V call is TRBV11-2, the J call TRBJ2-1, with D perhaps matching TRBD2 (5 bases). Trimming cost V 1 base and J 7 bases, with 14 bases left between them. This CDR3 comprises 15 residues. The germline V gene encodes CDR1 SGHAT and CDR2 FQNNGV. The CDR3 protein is CASSLVRGFGNEQFF. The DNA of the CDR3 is TGTGCCAGCAGCTTAGTACGAGGGTTTGGTAATGAGCAGTTCTTC.

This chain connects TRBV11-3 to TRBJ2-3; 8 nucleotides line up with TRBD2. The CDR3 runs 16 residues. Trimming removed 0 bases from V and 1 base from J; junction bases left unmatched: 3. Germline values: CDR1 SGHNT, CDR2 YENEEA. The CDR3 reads CASSLDLREGTDTQYF. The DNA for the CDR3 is TGTGCCAGCAGCTTAGATTTGCGGGAGGGCACAGATACGCAGTATTTT.

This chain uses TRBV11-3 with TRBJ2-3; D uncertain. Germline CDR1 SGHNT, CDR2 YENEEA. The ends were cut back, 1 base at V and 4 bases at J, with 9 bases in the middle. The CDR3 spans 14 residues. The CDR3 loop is CASSLGPGADTQYF. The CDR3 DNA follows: TGTGCCAGCAGCTTAGGTCCCGGTGCAGATACGCAGTATTTT.

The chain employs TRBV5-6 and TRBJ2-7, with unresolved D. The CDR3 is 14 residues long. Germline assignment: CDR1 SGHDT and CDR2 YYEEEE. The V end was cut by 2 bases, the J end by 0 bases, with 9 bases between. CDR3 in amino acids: CASSFLMSSYEQYF. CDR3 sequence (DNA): TGTGCCAGCAGCTTTCTTATGAGCTCCTACGAGCAGTACTTC.

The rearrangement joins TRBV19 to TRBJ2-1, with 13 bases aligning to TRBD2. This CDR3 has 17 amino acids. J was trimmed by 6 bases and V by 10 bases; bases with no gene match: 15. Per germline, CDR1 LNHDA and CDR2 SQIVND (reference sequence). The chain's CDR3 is CATRGLAGVVLTNEQFF. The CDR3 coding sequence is TGTGCCACCCGCGGACTAGCGGGAGTTGTTCTTACCAATGAGCAGTTCTTC.

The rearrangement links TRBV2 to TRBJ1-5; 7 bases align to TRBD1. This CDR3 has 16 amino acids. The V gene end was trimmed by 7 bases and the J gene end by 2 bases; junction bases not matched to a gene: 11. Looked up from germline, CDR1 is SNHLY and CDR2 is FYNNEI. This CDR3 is CASKKEGGAGNQPQHF. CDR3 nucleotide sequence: TGTGCCAGCAAAAAGGAAGGGGGCGCAGGCAATCAGCCCCAGCATTTT.

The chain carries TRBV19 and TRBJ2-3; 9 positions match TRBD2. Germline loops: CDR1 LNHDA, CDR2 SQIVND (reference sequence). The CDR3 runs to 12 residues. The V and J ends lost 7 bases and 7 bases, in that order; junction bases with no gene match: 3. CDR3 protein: CASIASGNTQYF. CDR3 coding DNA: TGTGCCAGTATTGCTAGCGGGAATACGCAGTATTTT.

This chain's CDR3 is CASSSTSGNRYNEQFF. The CDR3, as DNA: TGTGCCAGCAGCTCAACTAGCGGGAACAGGTACAATGAGCAGTTCTTC. The genes are TRBV7-2 and TRBJ2-1, with 10 nucleotides matching TRBD2. Per the germline V gene, CDR1 is SGHTA and CDR2 is FQGNSA. V lost 4 bases to trimming and J lost 4 bases; unmatched junction nucleotides: 7. This CDR3 is 16 amino acids long.

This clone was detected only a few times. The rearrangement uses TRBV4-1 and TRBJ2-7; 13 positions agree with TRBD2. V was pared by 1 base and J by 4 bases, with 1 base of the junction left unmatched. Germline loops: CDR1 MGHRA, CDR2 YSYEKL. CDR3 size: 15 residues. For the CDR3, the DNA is TGCGCCAGCAGCCAAGGGACTAGCGGGAGATACGAGCAGTACTTC. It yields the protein CASSQGTSGRYEQYF.

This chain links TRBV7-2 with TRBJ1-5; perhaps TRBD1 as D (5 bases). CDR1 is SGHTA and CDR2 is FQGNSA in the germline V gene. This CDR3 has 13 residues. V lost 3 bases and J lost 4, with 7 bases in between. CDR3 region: CASSFRQNQPQHF. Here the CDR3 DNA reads TGTGCCAGCAGCTTTAGACAGAATCAGCCCCAGCATTTT.

The CDR3 sequence is CASSYSQGVYEQYF. CDR3 DNA sequence: TGTGCCAGCAGTTACTCGCAAGGGGTGTACGAGCAGTACTTC. The chain links TRBV6-5 to TRBJ2-7; possible D gene TRBD1, 5 bases. Germline V gene data show CDR1 as MNHEY and CDR2 as SVGAGI. The CDR3 consists of 14 residues. With 0 bases removed from V and 4 bases from J, the gap between germline ends came to 10 bases.

CDR3 region: CASSLRSGSTEAFF. For the CDR3, the DNA is TGCGCCAGCAGCTTACGATCAGGGTCCACTGAAGCTTTCTTT. The chain is built from TRBV5-1 and TRBJ1-1; a possible D gene is TRBD1 (5 bases). The CDR3 is 14 residues long. Germline lookup yields CDR1 SGHRS and CDR2 YFSETQ. Trimming left V 2 bases short and J 4 bases short, with 12 bases between.

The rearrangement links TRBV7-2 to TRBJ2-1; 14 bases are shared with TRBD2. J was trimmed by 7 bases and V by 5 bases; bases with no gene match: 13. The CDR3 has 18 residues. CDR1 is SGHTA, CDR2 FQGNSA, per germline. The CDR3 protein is CASSTRLAGGPGWNEQFF. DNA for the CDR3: TGTGCCAGCAGCACGAGACTAGCGGGAGGGCCTGGGTGGAATGAGCAGTTCTTC.

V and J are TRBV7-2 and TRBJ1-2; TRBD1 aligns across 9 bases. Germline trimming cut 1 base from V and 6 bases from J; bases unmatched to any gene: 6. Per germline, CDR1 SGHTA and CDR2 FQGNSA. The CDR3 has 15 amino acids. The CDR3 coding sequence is TGTGCCAGCAGCTTAGAGTACGGGACAGGGAATGGCTACACCTTC. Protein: CASSLEYGTGNGYTF. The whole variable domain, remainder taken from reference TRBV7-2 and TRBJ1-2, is GAGVSQSPSNKVTEKGKDVELRCDPISGHTALYWYRQSLGQGLEFLIYFQGNSAPDKSGLPSDRFSAERTGGSVSTLTIQRTQQEDSAVYLCASSLEYGTGNGYTFGSGTRLTVV.

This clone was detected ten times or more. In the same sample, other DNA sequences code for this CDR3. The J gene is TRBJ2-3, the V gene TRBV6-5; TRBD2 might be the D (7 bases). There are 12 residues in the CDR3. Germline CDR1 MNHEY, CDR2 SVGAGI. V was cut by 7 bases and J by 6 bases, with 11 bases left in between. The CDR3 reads CASKGGGDTQYF. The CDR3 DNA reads TGTGCCAGCAAGGGGGGAGGGGATACGCAGTATTTT.

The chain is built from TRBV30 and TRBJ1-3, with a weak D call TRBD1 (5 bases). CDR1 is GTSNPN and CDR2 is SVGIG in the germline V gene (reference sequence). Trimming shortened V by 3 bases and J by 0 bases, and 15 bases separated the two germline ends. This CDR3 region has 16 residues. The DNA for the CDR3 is TGTGCCTGGAGGGAGTTTGACAGATACTCTGGAAACACCATATATTTT. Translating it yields CAWREFDRYSGNTIYF.

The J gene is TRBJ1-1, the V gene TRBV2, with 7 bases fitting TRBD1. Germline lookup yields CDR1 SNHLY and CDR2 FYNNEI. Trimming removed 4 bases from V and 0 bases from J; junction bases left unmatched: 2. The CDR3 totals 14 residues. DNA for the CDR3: TGTGCCAGCAGTGGGGACAGCATGAACACTGAAGCTTTCTTT. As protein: CASSGDSMNTEAFF.

The CDR3 bases are TGTGCCAGCAGCTCCGGGACAGGCGACGTCTATGGCTACACCTTC. It is translated as CASSSGTGDVYGYTF. The chain combines TRBV27 with TRBJ1-2; 8 bases line up with TRBD1. The germline gives CDR1 MNHEY, CDR2 SMNVEV (reference sequence). V gave up 6 bases and J gave up 4 bases; unmatched junction bases: 10. This CDR3 comprises 15 residues.

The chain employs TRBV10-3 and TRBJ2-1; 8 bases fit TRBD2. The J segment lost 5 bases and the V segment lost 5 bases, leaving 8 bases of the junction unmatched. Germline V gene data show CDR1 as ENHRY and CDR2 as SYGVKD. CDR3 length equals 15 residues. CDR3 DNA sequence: TGTGCCATCAGTCCTAGCGGGCCACCTGACAATGAGCAGTTCTTC. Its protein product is CAISPSGPPDNEQFF.

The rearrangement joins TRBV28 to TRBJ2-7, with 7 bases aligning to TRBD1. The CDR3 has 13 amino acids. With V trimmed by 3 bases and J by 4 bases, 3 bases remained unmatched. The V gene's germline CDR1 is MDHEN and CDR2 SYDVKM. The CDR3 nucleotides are TGTGCCAGCAGTTTCTCAGGGGGTTACGAGCAGTACTTC. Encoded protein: CASSFSGGYEQYF.

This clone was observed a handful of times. CDR3 loop: CAIRAGGDVSSYNEQFF. CDR3 DNA: TGTGCCATCAGAGCCGGGGGAGACGTGAGCTCCTACAATGAGCAGTTCTTC. This rearrangement joins TRBV10-3 to TRBJ2-1; possible D gene TRBD2, 6 bases. V dropped 6 bases and J dropped 0 bases, with 18 bases sitting between them. CDR3 length: 17 amino acids. Germline assignment: CDR1 ENHRY and CDR2 SYGVKD.

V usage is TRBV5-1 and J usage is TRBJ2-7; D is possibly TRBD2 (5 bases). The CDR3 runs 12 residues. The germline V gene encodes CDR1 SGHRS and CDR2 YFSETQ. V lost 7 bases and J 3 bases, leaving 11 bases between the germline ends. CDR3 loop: CASYIRDYEQYF. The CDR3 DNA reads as TGCGCCAGCTACATCCGGGACTACGAGCAGTACTTC.

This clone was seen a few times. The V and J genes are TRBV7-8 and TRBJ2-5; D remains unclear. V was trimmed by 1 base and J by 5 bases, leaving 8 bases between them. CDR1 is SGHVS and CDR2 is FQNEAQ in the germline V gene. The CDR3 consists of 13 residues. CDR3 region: CASSLGSRETQYF. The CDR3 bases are TGTGCCAGCAGCTTAGGATCCCGGGAGACCCAGTACTTC.